Sequencing of this T cell receptor (beta chain) was carried out in a study of T cell repertoires in cytomegalovirus infection. Findings of the study overall: The ex vivo response showed dominance by HLA-C-restricted CMV-specific TCR beta clonotypes.

TCRdb ran MiXCR on the reads and lists one entry per CDR3 protein. The sample shows approximately 770,000 distinct CDR3 sequences, roughly 28% of them seen only once. This clonotype showed up many times. Its target is unknown. CDR3 length equals 14 residues. V was pared by 2 bases and J by 6 bases, with 4 bases of the junction left unmatched. Per the germline V gene, CDR1 is SGHVS and CDR2 is FQNEAQ. This chain links TRBV7-8 with TRBJ1-5, with 7 nucleotides matching TRBD1. Sequencing was performed on cultured CD8+ T cells from PBMCs, taken from culture after CMV antigen stimulation. The TCR originated in a human donor in good health (CMV status not recorded). Some clones in this sample may be carry-over from other donors' samples. The chain's CDR3 is CASSLMGDSQPQHF. In nucleotides, the CDR3 is TGTGCCAGCAGCTTAATGGGGGACAGTCAGCCCCAGCATTTT.